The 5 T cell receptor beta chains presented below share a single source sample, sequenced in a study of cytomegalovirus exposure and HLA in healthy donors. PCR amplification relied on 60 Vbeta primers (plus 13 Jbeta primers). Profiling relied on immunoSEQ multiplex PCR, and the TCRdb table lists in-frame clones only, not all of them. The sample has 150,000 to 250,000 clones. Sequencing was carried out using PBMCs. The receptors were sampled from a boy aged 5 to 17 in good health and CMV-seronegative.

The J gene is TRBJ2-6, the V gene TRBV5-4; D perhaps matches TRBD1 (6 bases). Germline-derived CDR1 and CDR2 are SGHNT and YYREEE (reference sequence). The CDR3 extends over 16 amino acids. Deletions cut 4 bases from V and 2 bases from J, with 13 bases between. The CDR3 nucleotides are TGTGCCAGCAGCCTAAAACAGGGTGCTGGGGCCAACGTCCTGACTTTC. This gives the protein CASSLKQGAGANVLTF.

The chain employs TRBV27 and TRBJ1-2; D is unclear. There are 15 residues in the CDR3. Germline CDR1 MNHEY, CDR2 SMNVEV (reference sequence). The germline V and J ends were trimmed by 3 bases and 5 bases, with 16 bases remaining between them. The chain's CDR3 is CASSFAPPGSYGYTF. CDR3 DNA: TGTGCCAGCAGTTTCGCTCCCCCTGGGAGTTATGGCTACACCTTC.

The CDR3 region has the DNA TGTGCCAGCAGCTTAAGACGACAGACCAATGAGCAGTTCTTC. It yields the protein CASSLRRQTNEQFF. The chain couples TRBV7-9 to TRBJ2-1; possibly TRBD1 for D (5 bases). CDR1 is SEHNR and CDR2 is FQNEAQ in the germline V gene (reference sequence). Trimming removed 2 bases at V and 6 bases at J, with 11 bases between. CDR3 length equals 14 residues.

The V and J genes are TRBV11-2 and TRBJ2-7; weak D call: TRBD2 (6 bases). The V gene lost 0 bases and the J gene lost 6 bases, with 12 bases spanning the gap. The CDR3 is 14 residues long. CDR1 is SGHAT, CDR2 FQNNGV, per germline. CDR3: CASSLEAGGSEQYF. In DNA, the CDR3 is TGTGCCAGCAGCTTAGAGGCTGGGGGGAGCGAGCAGTACTTC.

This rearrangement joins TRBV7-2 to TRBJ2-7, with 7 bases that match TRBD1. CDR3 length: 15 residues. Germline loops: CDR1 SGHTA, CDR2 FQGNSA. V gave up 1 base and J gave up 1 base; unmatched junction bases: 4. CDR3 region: CASSLEGAGSYEQYF. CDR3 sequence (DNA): TGTGCCAGCAGCTTAGAGGGGGCAGGGTCCTACGAGCAGTACTTC.